This T cell receptor beta chain is drawn from a study of vaccination and CD4 T cells after COVID-19. In the study overall: Mild disease affected fewer than ten convalescent patients and severe disease one, all SARS-CoV-2 positive by nasal swab PCR. Convalescent donors totaled six males and four females, including two who were Hispanic. Cultures that served as controls received a CEFX pool, an HIV-1 Nef pool, or no peptide.

Sequence data for DNA of cultured CD4+ T cells were generated by the Oncomine TCR Beta short-read assay. Each CDR3 protein is one row after TCRdb ran MiXCR on the PCR reads. The data contain under 9,500 distinct CDR3 sequences, around 60% of them singletons. Described treatment: approximately nine-day PBMC culture with coronavirus spike peptide pools or control peptides (ViraFEST assay). Concerning this clonotype itself: Its antigen is currently unknown.

The clonotype was recovered from a human donor who had recovered from COVID-19. Sequencing was carried out using CD4+ T cells from blood, cultured in vitro.

CDR3 protein: CASNALLYRGSTDTQYF. CDR3 bases: TGTGCCAGCAACGCCCTCCTTTACAGGGGAAGCACAGATACGCAGTATTTT. The chain joins TRBV2 to TRBJ2-3, with 7 bases identical to TRBD1. The germline V gene encodes CDR1 SNHLY and CDR2 FYNNEI. The V segment lost 7 bases and the J segment 0 bases; nucleotides outside the gene matches: 13. The CDR3 has 17 amino acids.